Presented here are 28 T cell receptor beta chains from one specimen sequenced in a study of OX40 agonist ivuxolimab in advanced cancers. Sequencing was performed with immunoSEQ multiplex PCR; in TCRdb, only in-frame clones are kept and a portion is missing. The sample holds around 67,000 clones, around 81% seen once. The sequences come from CD4+ or CD8+ T cells sorted from blood, collected in a trial of the OX40 agonist ivuxolimab. All receptors come from an adult with an advanced solid tumor such as melanoma, head and neck, liver or kidney cancer.

This chain links TRBV7-2 with TRBJ2-1; 8 nucleotides agree with TRBD2. V gave up 1 base and J gave up 8 bases; unmatched junction bases: 4. Looked up from germline, CDR1 is SGHTA and CDR2 is FQGNSA. The length of the CDR3 is 14 residues. The CDR3 DNA is TGTGCCAGCAGCTTAGGACTAGCGAGCGATGAGCAGTTCTTC. It encodes CASSLGLASDEQFF.

The chain recombines TRBV15 with TRBJ1-4, with TRBD1 matching over 8 bases. J was trimmed by 7 bases and V by 2 bases; bases with no gene match: 6. CDR1 and CDR2 (germline): LNHNV, YYDKDF (reference sequence). The CDR3 totals 15 residues. Written as DNA, the CDR3 is TGTGCCACCAGCAGAACAGGGGGTGCTGGTGAAAAACTGTTTTTT. Translated, it gives CATSRTGGAGEKLFF.

The chain combines TRBV2 with TRBJ2-2; D is perhaps TRBD1 or TRBD2 (5 bases each). The CDR3 totals 15 residues. CDR1 is SNHLY and CDR2 is FYNNEI in the germline V gene. Trimming removed 3 bases at V and 1 base at J, with 9 bases between. CDR3: CASSEGPQNTGELFF. In DNA, the CDR3 is TGTGCCAGCAGTGAGGGACCTCAGAACACCGGGGAGCTGTTTTTT.

The V and J genes are TRBV6-5 and TRBJ2-7; D possibly corresponds to TRBD2 (5 bases). Germline CDR1 is MNHEY and CDR2 is SVGAGI. Trimming took off 2 bases at V and 6 bases at J, with 14 bases between the two ends. The CDR3 is 14 residues long. The CDR3 loop reads CASSYGRAAGEQYF. The CDR3 DNA reads TGTGCCAGCAGTTACGGGCGGGCCGCGGGCGAGCAGTACTTC.

The CDR3 loop reads CASSTRPGEAQYF. The CDR3 region has the DNA TGTGCCAGTAGTACCCGGCCCGGTGAGGCCCAGTACTTC. V is TRBV19 and J is TRBJ2-5; the D is unclear. The germline CDR1 and CDR2 sequences are LNHDA and SQIVND (reference sequence). V shed 4 bases and J shed 9 bases, with 15 bases lying between them. This CDR3 spans 13 amino acids. The whole variable domain, remainder taken from reference TRBV19 and TRBJ2-5, is DGGITQSPKYLFRKEGQNVTLSCEQNLNHDAMYWYRQDPGQGLRLIYYSQIVNDFQKGDIAEGYSVSREKKESFPLTVTSAQKNPTAFYLCASSTRPGEAQYFGPGTRLLVL.

The rearrangement links TRBV6-1 to TRBJ2-1; 8 nucleotides align to TRBD1. The ends lost 6 bases at V and 7 bases at J; junction bases unmatched: 2. Germline-derived CDR1 and CDR2 are MNHNS and SASEGT. The CDR3 runs to 12 residues. The CDR3 DNA reads as TGTGCCAGCAGGGACAGGGCAAATGAGCAGTTCTTC. Protein product: CASRDRANEQFF.

The rearrangement joins TRBV12-5 to TRBJ2-3; 9 bases line up with TRBD1. Germline CDR1 and CDR2: LGHNT and FRNRAP. The J segment lost 3 bases and the V segment lost 5 bases, leaving 6 bases of the junction unmatched. This CDR3 is 15 amino acids long. CDR3 DNA: TGTGCTAGTGGTCACCCGGGACAGGGAACAGATACGCAGTATTTT. Encoded protein: CASGHPGQGTDTQYF. Together with reference TRBV12-5 and TRBJ2-3, the CDR3 gives the full variable domain: DARVTQTPRHKVTEMGQEVTMRCQPILGHNTVFWYRQTMMQGLELLAYFRNRAPLDDSGMPKDRFSAEMPDATLATLKIQPSEPRDSAVYFCASGHPGQGTDTQYFGPGTRLTVL.

The chain carries TRBV7-2 and TRBJ2-7; no reliable D call. The V gene's germline CDR1 is SGHTA and CDR2 FQGNSA. The V end was cut by 2 bases, the J end by 2 bases, with 13 bases between. The length of the CDR3 is 15 residues. The CDR3 coding sequence is TGTGCCAGCAGCTTACAAGGATCTGCGGCCTACGAGCAGTACTTC. Protein: CASSLQGSAAYEQYF.

This rearrangement joins TRBV2 to TRBJ2-2; D perhaps matches TRBD2 (6 bases). Germline CDR1 SNHLY, CDR2 FYNNEI. The CDR3 has 14 residues. Deletions cut 6 bases from V and 3 bases from J, with 11 bases between. CDR3 residues: CASRRDIDTGELFF. For the CDR3, the DNA is TGTGCCAGCAGGCGGGATATAGACACCGGGGAGCTGTTTTTT.

The gene calls are TRBV5-4 and TRBJ2-1; 13 bases are shared with TRBD2. With 0 bases clipped from V and 7 bases from J, the junction kept 1 base outside the gene matches. CDR3 length: 15 residues. The germline V gene encodes CDR1 SGHNT and CDR2 YYREEE (reference sequence). The CDR3 loop is CASSLGGLAGNEQFF. The CDR3 DNA reads TGTGCCAGCAGCTTGGGGGGACTAGCGGGAAATGAGCAGTTCTTC.

The chain carries TRBV27 and TRBJ2-3; 11 bases are shared with TRBD2. This CDR3 is 16 amino acids long. Germline V gene lookup returns CDR1 MNHEY and CDR2 SMNVEV (reference sequence). Trimming at V came to 4 bases and at J to 1 base, leaving 4 bases not matched to a gene. DNA for the CDR3: TGTGCCAGCAGTTCCCTAGCGGGAGGACGCACAGATACGCAGTATTTT. Encoded protein: CASSSLAGGRTDTQYF.

This clone ranks as medium-sized. This chain connects TRBV5-5 to TRBJ2-3; D unresolved. Germline loops: CDR1 SGHKS, CDR2 YYEKEE (reference sequence). V was trimmed by 4 bases and J by 2 bases, leaving 2 bases between them. This CDR3 region has 11 residues. Here the CDR3 reads CASSLTDTQYF. The CDR3 nucleotides read TGTGCCAGCAGCCTCACAGATACGCAGTATTTT. Variable domain in full (rest from reference TRBV5-5 and TRBJ2-3): DAGVTQSPTHLIKTRGQQVTLRCSPISGHKSVSWYQQVLGQGPQFIFQYYEKEERGRGNFPDRFSARQFPNYSSELNVNALLLGDSALYLCASSLTDTQYFGPGTRLTVL.

This clone was seen a handful of times. The rearrangement uses TRBV15 and TRBJ2-3, with TRBD1 identical over 9 bases. The CDR3 has 15 residues. In germline, CDR1 is LNHNV, CDR2 YYDKDF (reference sequence). V lost 7 bases, J lost 3 bases, and 8 bases stayed unmatched. In DNA form, the CDR3 reads TGTGCCACCAACCTCTTCGGGACAGGGACAGATACGCAGTATTTT. It codes for CATNLFGTGTDTQYF.

The genes are TRBV7-3 and TRBJ2-1; 8 bases agree with TRBD2. J gave up 8 bases and V 3 bases, and 6 bases lay outside the gene matches. The CDR3 length is 14 residues. The germline CDR1 and CDR2 sequences are SGHTA and FQGTGA. The CDR3 nucleotides are TGTGCCAGCAGCTTCTCGGGAGGGGTCGATGAGCAGTTCTTC. Its translation is CASSFSGGVDEQFF.

V usage is TRBV9 and J usage is TRBJ1-6; 11 bases agree with TRBD1. The length of the CDR3 is 15 residues. CDR1 is SGDLS and CDR2 is YYNGEE in the germline V gene. V lost 4 bases and J lost 6; bases outside the gene matches: 3. CDR3 in DNA: TGTGCCAGCAGCCCGGGACAGGGGGGTAATTCACCCCTCCACTTT. This encodes CASSPGQGGNSPLHF. Looking up the rest from reference TRBV9 and TRBJ1-6 gives the full variable domain: DSGVTQTPKHLITATGQRVTLRCSPRSGDLSVYWYQQSLDQGLQFLIQYYNGEERAKGNILERFSAQQFPDLHSELNLSSLELGDSALYFCASSPGQGGNSPLHFGNGTRLTVT.

The chain couples TRBV28 to TRBJ2-7; either TRBD1 or TRBD2 may supply D (5 bases each). CDR1 and CDR2 from the germline V gene are MDHEN and SYDVKM. This CDR3 contains 15 residues. Trimming removed 6 bases at V and 2 bases at J, with 17 bases between. CDR3 loop: CASSLPGPGPYEQYF. CDR3 coding DNA: TGTGCCAGCAGCCTCCCGGGCCCGGGGCCCTACGAGCAGTACTTC.

V gene TRBV5-4 combines with J gene TRBJ1-2; D possibly corresponds to TRBD1 (5 bases). CDR1 is SGHNT, CDR2 YYREEE, per germline (reference sequence). Between the trimmed V and J ends, which lost 2 bases and 3 bases, there was a span of 8 bases. The CDR3 length is 13 residues. CDR3 protein: CASSLGEDYGYTF. Written as DNA, the CDR3 is TGTGCCAGCAGCTTAGGGGAGGACTATGGCTACACCTTC.

V and J are TRBV18 and TRBJ1-1; D may be TRBD1 (5 bases). This CDR3 spans 15 amino acids. Looked up from germline, CDR1 is KGHSH and CDR2 is LQKENI. V shed 4 bases and J shed 3 bases, with 15 bases lying between them. DNA of the CDR3: TGTGCCAGCTCACAAGAGGGACCGCCGGACACTGAAGCTTTCTTT. This translates into CASSQEGPPDTEAFF.

The chain combines TRBV4-2 with TRBJ2-3, with TRBD1 matching 8 bases. Germline V gives CDR1 LGHNA, CDR2 YNFKEQ. The CDR3 runs 15 residues. The J segment lost 2 bases and the V segment lost 4 bases, leaving 5 bases of the junction unmatched. CDR3 residues: CASSPSDRVTDTQYF. CDR3 nucleotide sequence: TGTGCCAGCAGCCCCTCGGACAGGGTCACAGATACGCAGTATTTT.

This clone has only a few counts. The chain recombines TRBV4-1 with TRBJ2-5; D is perhaps TRBD1 (5 bases). The V gene's germline CDR1 is MGHRA and CDR2 YSYEKL. Trimming pared 3 bases from V and 2 bases from J, leaving 16 bases between. The CDR3 contains 16 residues. CDR3 sequence reads: CASSHGDRRGQETQYF. The CDR3 DNA reads as TGCGCCAGCAGCCACGGTGACAGAAGGGGACAAGAGACCCAGTACTTC.

The V and J genes are TRBV4-1 and TRBJ2-3, with 10 bases that match TRBD2. This CDR3 spans 17 amino acids. Losses at the gene ends were 4 bases for V and 4 bases for J; bases not matched to a gene: 11. The germline gives CDR1 MGHRA, CDR2 YSYEKL. The CDR3 protein is CASSRGPSGGRADTQYF. CDR3 coding DNA: TGCGCCAGCAGCCGGGGCCCTAGCGGGGGTAGGGCAGATACGCAGTATTTT.

The chain uses TRBV19 and TRBJ2-2, with D tentatively TRBD1 (6 bases). Germline loops: CDR1 LNHDA, CDR2 SQIVND (reference sequence). The V end was cut by 6 bases, the J end by 0 bases, with 14 bases between. This CDR3 contains 16 residues. CDR3 residues: CASRNYRETNTGELFF. DNA of the CDR3: TGTGCCAGTAGAAATTACAGGGAGACGAACACCGGGGAGCTGTTTTTT. The whole variable domain, filled in from reference TRBV19 and TRBJ2-2, reads DGGITQSPKYLFRKEGQNVTLSCEQNLNHDAMYWYRQDPGQGLRLIYYSQIVNDFQKGDIAEGYSVSREKKESFPLTVTSAQKNPTAFYLCASRNYRETNTGELFFGEGSRLTVL.

This clone was seen only a few times. The chain links TRBV28 to TRBJ1-2; D is unclear. This CDR3 has 11 residues. V was shortened by 9 bases and J by 4 bases, with 9 bases between the two germline ends. Germline assignment: CDR1 MDHEN and CDR2 SYDVKM. In DNA, the CDR3 is TGTGCCAGGGTGGGTATCTATGGCTACACCTTC. This encodes CARVGIYGYTF.

The chain joins TRBV10-3 to TRBJ1-6; 9 bases match TRBD1. The CDR3 has 13 residues. Germline V gene lookup returns CDR1 ENHRY and CDR2 SYGVKD. V was pared by 6 bases and J by 9 bases, with 3 bases of the junction left unmatched. CDR3 residues: CAIRGTGLSPLHF. CDR3 DNA sequence: TGTGCCATCAGGGGGACAGGGCTTTCACCCCTCCACTTT.

The V and J genes are TRBV5-1 and TRBJ2-1; 7 nucleotides line up with TRBD1. The CDR3 length is 15 residues. The ends lost 4 bases at V and 2 bases at J; junction bases unmatched: 6. CDR1 is SGHRS, CDR2 YFSETQ, per germline. This CDR3 is CASSLGGATYNEQFF. For the CDR3, the DNA is TGCGCCAGCAGCCTAGGGGGCGCGACCTACAATGAGCAGTTCTTC.

This clone was counted a few times. This chain links TRBV2 with TRBJ1-3; D is undetermined. Trimming removed 0 bases from V and 7 bases from J, with 19 bases in between. The CDR3 is made up of 17 amino acids. The V gene's germline CDR1 is SNHLY and CDR2 FYNNEI. The CDR3 DNA follows: TGTGCCAGCAGTGAAGCCGCCATGGGTTCCGGCAGCAACACCATATATTTT. Amino acid sequence: CASSEAAMGSGSNTIYF.

This chain links TRBV2 with TRBJ2-7; 7 bases are shared with TRBD1. Per the germline V gene, CDR1 is SNHLY and CDR2 is FYNNEI. There are 15 residues in the CDR3. The junction had 9 bases not matched to a gene; V was cut back by 4 bases and J by 3 bases. The CDR3 protein is CASSVGQQLNYEQYV. DNA of the CDR3: TGTGCCAGCAGTGTGGGACAGCAACTAAACTACGAGCAGTACGTC.

The chain uses TRBV2 and TRBJ2-5, with D perhaps TRBD1 or TRBD2 (5 bases each). This CDR3 comprises 13 residues. Trimming stripped 7 bases from V and 5 bases from J, with 14 bases between. Germline-derived CDR1 and CDR2 are SNHLY and FYNNEI. The CDR3 coding sequence is TGTGCCAGCATGAGGGGTGAGGGGGAGACCCAGTACTTC. Its translation is CASMRGEGETQYF.